This T cell receptor (beta chain) was profiled in a study of blood T cell repertoires in COVID-19. Sequenced by immunoSEQ multiplex PCR; TCRdb stores in-frame clones only, minus some. The sample has over 200,000 clones, roughly 84% seen once. The sequence came from a man aged 35 to 55 with active or convalescent COVID-19. Sample: peripheral blood.

Written as DNA, the CDR3 is TGTGCCAGCAGCCCGGACAGGGGGCAGAGAGATACGCAGTATTTT. This codes for CASSPDRGQRDTQYF. The chain joins TRBV3-1 (or the pseudogene TRBV3-2) to TRBJ2-3; 11 bases line up with TRBD1. Germline lookup yields CDR1 LGHDT and CDR2 YNNKEL (reference sequence). V shed 4 bases, J shed 5 bases, and the junction held 5 bases outside the gene matches. The length of the CDR3 is 15 residues.